Listed below are T cell receptor beta chains from one sample, sequenced in a study of identical twins. One entry per CDR3 protein, called by TCRdb with MiXCR from the 5' RACE reads. The sample holds about 530,000 distinct CDR3 sequences, about a fifth seen once. In addition, the sample was reused for a study of yellow fever vaccine responses in identical twins.

The source material was CD4+ T cells sorted from blood. The receptors derive from a woman in her late teens or twenties in good health. The CDR3 runs from the conserved cysteine through the conserved F or W. Fields, in order: D gene, V gene, clone size, J gene, CDR3 protein, CDR3 DNA. D genes are given only for firm matches. Where a row states a size, it is once, few, many or the class of an expanded clone; other rows omit it.

d_gene: TRBD2; v_gene: TRBV4-1; abundance: .; j_gene: TRBJ2-3; CDR3aa: CASSQERGGAPDTQYF; CDR3nt: TGCGCCAGCAGCCAAGAACGCGGGGGGGCCCCAGATACGCAGTATTTT
d_gene: .; v_gene: TRBV10-3; abundance: .; j_gene: TRBJ2-7; CDR3aa: CAISESLPPYEQYF; CDR3nt: TGTGCCATCAGTGAGTCGCTGCCACCCTACGAGCAGTACTTC
d_gene: .; v_gene: TRBV2; abundance: few; j_gene: TRBJ2-2; CDR3aa: CASSDEGSRTGELFF; CDR3nt: TGTGCCAGCAGTGATGAAGGGTCCCGCACCGGGGAGCTGTTTTTT
d_gene: .; v_gene: TRBV18; abundance: many; j_gene: TRBJ1-1; CDR3aa: CASSPGMVTEAFF; CDR3nt: TGTGCCAGCTCACCGGGGATGGTCACTGAAGCTTTCTTT
d_gene: .; v_gene: TRBV7-9; abundance: .; j_gene: TRBJ2-5; CDR3aa: CASSLAVRVETQYF; CDR3nt: TGTGCCAGCAGCTTAGCGGTCAGGGTGGAGACCCAGTACTTC
d_gene: TRBD2; v_gene: TRBV5-1; abundance: .; j_gene: TRBJ2-1; CDR3aa: CASSVYGGREYNEQFF; CDR3nt: TGCGCCAGCAGCGTCTACGGTGGGAGGGAATACAATGAGCAGTTCTTC
d_gene: .; v_gene: TRBV7-3; abundance: .; j_gene: TRBJ1-2; CDR3aa: CASSSGDGAKGYTF; CDR3nt: TGTGCCAGCAGCTCGGGTGACGGGGCGAAGGGCTACACCTTC
d_gene: .; v_gene: TRBV29-1; abundance: few; j_gene: TRBJ1-1; CDR3aa: CSVVRPHGPEAFF; CDR3nt: TGCAGCGTTGTTCGGCCCCACGGTCCTGAAGCTTTCTTT
d_gene: .; v_gene: TRBV7-9; abundance: .; j_gene: TRBJ2-2; CDR3aa: CASSGGELFF; CDR3nt: TGTGCCAGCAGCGGCGGGGAGCTGTTTTTT
d_gene: .; v_gene: TRBV7-9; abundance: many; j_gene: TRBJ1-1; CDR3aa: CASSLGGEAFF; CDR3nt: TGTGCCAGCAGTTTGGGGGGTGAAGCTTTCTTT
d_gene: .; v_gene: TRBV20-1; abundance: .; j_gene: TRBJ2-1; CDR3aa: CSATPGLPYNEQFF; CDR3nt: TGCAGTGCCACACCGGGACTTCCCTACAATGAGCAGTTCTTC
d_gene: .; v_gene: TRBV24-1; abundance: .; j_gene: TRBJ2-7; CDR3aa: CATQGAGPSYEQYF; CDR3nt: TGTGCCACCCAAGGGGCTGGACCGAGCTACGAGCAGTACTTC
d_gene: .; v_gene: TRBV20-1; abundance: .; j_gene: TRBJ2-5; CDR3aa: CSARDSIQETQYF; CDR3nt: TGCAGTGCTAGGGACTCTATCCAAGAGACCCAGTACTTC
d_gene: .; v_gene: TRBV5-1; abundance: .; j_gene: TRBJ1-4; CDR3aa: CASSLGQGRASNEKLFF; CDR3nt: TGCGCCAGCAGCTTGGGGCAGGGAAGGGCTTCCAATGAAAAACTGTTTTTT
d_gene: .; v_gene: TRBV4-1; abundance: few; j_gene: TRBJ2-5; CDR3aa: CASSQDGAGGLQETQYF; CDR3nt: TGCGCCAGCAGCCAAGATGGGGCTGGGGGACTTCAAGAGACCCAGTACTTC
d_gene: .; v_gene: TRBV15; abundance: few; j_gene: TRBJ2-2; CDR3aa: CATSKSNTGELFF; CDR3nt: TGTGCCACCAGCAAGAGTAACACCGGGGAGCTGTTTTTT
d_gene: .; v_gene: TRBV6-5; abundance: .; j_gene: TRBJ1-1; CDR3aa: CASSYWEGQAFF; CDR3nt: TGTGCCAGCAGTTACTGGGAAGGACAAGCTTTCTTT
d_gene: .; v_gene: TRBV5-4; abundance: few; j_gene: TRBJ2-3; CDR3aa: CASSLVAAADTQYF; CDR3nt: TGTGCCAGCAGCTTGGTGGCAGCGGCAGATACGCAGTATTTT
d_gene: .; v_gene: TRBV12-3/TRBV12-4; abundance: .; j_gene: TRBJ2-1; CDR3aa: CASRGRSYNEQFF; CDR3nt: TGTGCCAGCAGAGGTAGGAGCTACAATGAGCAGTTCTTC
d_gene: TRBD1; v_gene: TRBV5-1; abundance: few; j_gene: TRBJ2-3; CDR3aa: CASSRDRGLSSDTQYF; CDR3nt: TGCGCCAGCAGCAGGGACAGGGGATTATCGTCGGATACGCAGTATTTT
d_gene: .; v_gene: TRBV5-6; abundance: .; j_gene: TRBJ1-2; CDR3aa: CASSLFTNINYGYTF; CDR3nt: TGTGCCAGCAGCTTGTTCACAAACATTAACTATGGCTACACCTTC
d_gene: TRBD2; v_gene: TRBV6-4; abundance: few; j_gene: TRBJ2-1; CDR3aa: CASSDQTSGKINEQFF; CDR3nt: TGTGCCAGCAGTGACCAGACTAGCGGGAAAATCAATGAGCAGTTCTTC
d_gene: .; v_gene: TRBV2; abundance: .; j_gene: TRBJ1-1; CDR3aa: CASMGVGRGNEAFF; CDR3nt: TGTGCCAGCATGGGCGTGGGAAGGGGGAATGAAGCTTTCTTT
d_gene: .; v_gene: TRBV5-1; abundance: .; j_gene: TRBJ2-2; CDR3aa: CASSRASGSPGELFF; CDR3nt: TGCGCCAGCAGCCGGGCCAGCGGGTCCCCCGGGGAGCTGTTTTTT
d_gene: TRBD2; v_gene: TRBV5-8; abundance: .; j_gene: TRBJ2-1; CDR3aa: CASSGGLWEGNKQFF; CDR3nt: TGTGCCAGCAGCGGTGGACTATGGGAGGGGAATAAGCAGTTCTTC
d_gene: .; v_gene: TRBV5-1; abundance: many; j_gene: TRBJ2-5; CDR3aa: CASSLSGKQETQYF; CDR3nt: TGCGCCAGCAGCTTATCGGGGAAACAAGAGACCCAGTACTTC
d_gene: TRBD2; v_gene: TRBV12-3/TRBV12-4; abundance: .; j_gene: TRBJ2-1; CDR3aa: CASSFSGTSGSRDEQFF; CDR3nt: TGTGCCAGCAGTTTTTCCGGGACTAGCGGGAGTAGGGATGAGCAGTTCTTC
d_gene: TRBD2; v_gene: TRBV12-3/TRBV12-4; abundance: .; j_gene: TRBJ2-1; CDR3aa: CASGTSGGLSSSVQFF; CDR3nt: TGTGCCAGCGGGACTAGCGGGGGGTTATCGTCTAGTGTGCAGTTCTTC
d_gene: .; v_gene: TRBV2; abundance: .; j_gene: TRBJ1-5; CDR3aa: CASSEADNSNQPQHF; CDR3nt: TGTGCCAGCAGTGAAGCGGACAATAGCAATCAGCCCCAGCATTTT
d_gene: TRBD2; v_gene: TRBV5-1; abundance: few; j_gene: TRBJ2-7; CDR3aa: CASSLEAGGLYEQYF; CDR3nt: TGCGCCAGCAGCTTGGAAGCGGGAGGTCTCTACGAGCAGTACTTC
d_gene: TRBD2; v_gene: TRBV7-2; abundance: .; j_gene: TRBJ2-7; CDR3aa: CASSQMTSGSREQYF; CDR3nt: TGTGCCAGCAGCCAGATGACTAGCGGGAGCAGAGAGCAGTACTTC
d_gene: TRBD2; v_gene: TRBV12-3/TRBV12-4; abundance: .; j_gene: TRBJ2-2; CDR3aa: CASSLSALAGGGPGELFF; CDR3nt: TGTGCCAGCAGTTTATCCGCTCTAGCGGGAGGGGGTCCCGGGGAGCTGTTTTTT
d_gene: TRBD2; v_gene: TRBV12-3/TRBV12-4; abundance: .; j_gene: TRBJ2-4; CDR3aa: CASSLSGRGAKNIQYF; CDR3nt: TGTGCCAGCAGTTTATCGGGGCGGGGGGCCAAAAACATTCAGTACTTC
d_gene: TRBD2; v_gene: TRBV6-1; abundance: .; j_gene: TRBJ2-7; CDR3aa: CATGTNHLSPYEQYF; CDR3nt: TGTGCCACCGGGACTAATCACCTCAGCCCCTACGAGCAGTACTTC
d_gene: .; v_gene: TRBV29-1; abundance: once; j_gene: TRBJ2-3; CDR3aa: CSVEEQDGSDTQYF; CDR3nt: TGCAGCGTCGAGGAGCAGGATGGCTCAGATACGCAGTATTTT